Listed below are T cell receptor beta chains from one sample, sequenced in a study of blood T cell repertoires in COVID-19. The protocol was immunoSEQ multiplex PCR, while the TCRdb copy is restricted to in-frame clones and leaves out a portion. This table holds about 120,000 clones, 80% to 90% found once. The sample consisted of peripheral blood. These receptors all come from a human donor in a cohort sampled during active COVID-19. The CDR3 runs from the conserved cysteine through the conserved F or W. D genes are given only for firm matches. Clone size appears in some rows only: once, few, many, or a class for an expanded clone.

TRBJ2-7 NA TRBD1 TRBV29-1 TGCAGCGTTGAAATCGGCAGAGGGGGCTTTTACGAGCAGTACTTC CSVEIGRGGFYEQYF
TRBJ2-5 NA TRBD2 TRBV3-1/TRBV3-2 TGTGCCAGCAGCCAAGGAGGACTAGCGGGGGGCCGAAGCTCCCAAGAGACCCAGTACTTC CASSQGGLAGGRSSQETQYF
TRBJ1-5 NA NA TRBV7-8 TGTGCCAGCAGCTTAGATTCGGGGATTAGCAATCAGCCCCAGCATTTT CASSLDSGISNQPQHF
TRBJ1-1 NA NA TRBV12-3/TRBV12-4 TGTGCCAGCAGACTGACAGTGAACACTGAAGCTTTCTTT CASRLTVNTEAFF
TRBJ2-3 NA NA TRBV2 TGTGCCAGCAGTGAAAACAGGGGGGGAGATACGCAGTATTTT CASSENRGGDTQYF
TRBJ1-2 NA NA TRBV19 TGTGCCGCCAGTTCTAACTATGGCTACACCTTC CAASSNYGYTF
TRBJ2-3 NA NA TRBV12-3/TRBV12-4 TGTGCCAGTCAAATACGGGCAGATACGCAGTATTTT CASQIRADTQYF
TRBJ2-1 once TRBD1 TRBV27 TGTGCCAGCGTGGGGACAGGGGACAATGAGCAGTTCTTC CASVGTGDNEQFF
TRBJ2-7 NA TRBD1 TRBV6-5 TGTGCCAGCAGGGCGGACAGGGGTCTCTACGAGCAGTACTTC CASRADRGLYEQYF
TRBJ2-3 NA TRBD2 TRBV5-1 TGCGCCAGCAGCTTGGAGGGACTAGCGGGGCGTCTCACAGATACGCAGTATTTT CASSLEGLAGRLTDTQYF
TRBJ2-3 once NA TRBV7-9 TGTGCCAGCAGCTTATCCAGGCGCACAGATACGCAGTATTTT CASSLSRRTDTQYF
TRBJ2-5 NA NA TRBV4-1 TGCGCCAGCAGCCAAAATGGCTCCCCCTGGGAGACCCAGTACTTC CASSQNGSPWETQYF
TRBJ1-6 NA TRBD1 TRBV14 TGTGCCAGCAGCCAAGTCGGGACAGCGCCCCTCCACTTT CASSQVGTAPLHF
TRBJ2-7 NA NA TRBV21-1 TGTGCCAGCATGGGGTGTGGGGACAGGGTCTCGAGCTCCTACGAGCAGTACTTC CASMGCGDRVSSSYEQYF
TRBJ1-1 NA NA TRBV2 TGTGCCAGCACAAGGGACAAGTACACTGAAGCTTTCTTT CASTRDKYTEAFF
TRBJ2-1 NA TRBD2 TRBV3-1/TRBV3-2 TGTGCCAGCAGATCCGGGACTAGCGGAAACAATGAGCAGTTCTTC CASRSGTSGNNEQFF